The entry below describes one T cell receptor (beta chain). Seattle's cohort entered during active infection and was followed longitudinally. Assay used: immunoSEQ multiplex PCR; TCRdb lists only in-frame clones, some missing. This sample has roughly 230,000 clones; 92% occur once, and the top ten carry more than 0.65%. The data were taken from a study of blood T cell repertoires in COVID-19. The overall study: Sample material is recorded as cDNA or gDNA derived from T cells, B-cell-depleted T cells, or PBMCs.

Sequencing input: peripheral blood. This receptor was obtained from a man younger than 40 with COVID-19, enrolled during active disease.

The CDR3 loop is CASIGQGIGPQHF. CDR3 sequence (DNA): TGTGCCAGCATTGGACAGGGTATAGGCCCCCAGCATTTT. The genes are TRBV2 and TRBJ1-5; 8 nucleotides agree with TRBD1. CDR1 is SNHLY, CDR2 FYNNEI, per germline. CDR3 length equals 13 residues. V trimming: 7 bases; J trimming: 10 bases; junction bases outside the gene matches: 9.